Listed here are 16 T cell receptor beta chains from one sample, sequenced in a study of cytomegalovirus exposure and HLA in healthy donors. The study ran its PCR with 60 Vbeta and 13 Jbeta primers. Generated by immunoSEQ multiplex PCR, the TCRdb table keeps only in-frame clones and is missing some. The table records tens of thousands of clones, roughly 81% of them present only once. Material: PBMCs. Receptors were obtained from a woman in her 30s in good health and CMV-seronegative.

The chain has TRBV21-1 and TRBJ2-7; the table assigns TRBD1, which was not confirmed against the DNA. TRBV21-1 is noted as a pseudogene. The CDR3 consists of 13 residues. CDR3 sequence: CATGQGHIYEQYF. The CDR3 nucleotides read TGTGCCACCGGACAGGGCCATATATACGAGCAGTACTTC.

This chain joins TRBV7-3 and TRBJ1-2; perhaps TRBD1 as D (5 bases). Germline CDR1 reads SGHTA; CDR2 reads FQGTGA. The CDR3 loop spans 13 amino acids. The V and J ends lost 8 bases and 3 bases respectively, with 13 bases between them. The CDR3 sequence is CASASGGDYGYTF. CDR3 sequence (DNA): TGTGCCAGCGCTTCGGGGGGAGACTATGGCTACACCTTC.

This clone was detected a few times. The chain uses TRBV10-3 and TRBJ2-7; 12 bases agree with TRBD2. CDR1 is ENHRY, CDR2 SYGVKD, per germline. This CDR3 comprises 17 residues. The CDR3 DNA reads as TGTCCTGGCCGACCCCCTAGCGGGAGGGCCCATATAGCCGAGCAGTACTTC. The encoded protein is CPGRPPSGRAHIAEQYF.

This sequence joins TRBV6-5 and TRBJ2-6; no clear D gene. V was shortened by 0 bases and J by 2 bases, with 5 bases between the two germline ends. The CDR3 runs 15 residues. In germline, CDR1 is MNHEY, CDR2 SVGAGI. The CDR3, as DNA: TGTGCCAGCAGTTACTCCCTAGCTGGGGCCAACGTCCTGACTTTC. Translated, it gives CASSYSLAGANVLTF.

CDR3 protein: CASSPLTGSYGYTF. The CDR3 bases are TGCGCCAGCAGCCCCCTTACGGGATCCTATGGCTACACCTTC. The chain uses TRBV4-1 and TRBJ1-2; no clear D. This CDR3 comprises 14 residues. Trimming stripped 4 bases from V and 4 bases from J, with 13 bases between. Germline V gene data show CDR1 as MGHRA and CDR2 as YSYEKL.

The chain has TRBV28 and TRBJ2-7, with D perhaps TRBD2 (5 bases). V lost 3 bases, J lost 1 base, and 10 bases lay in between. CDR1 MDHEN and CDR2 SYDVKM come from the germline V gene. The CDR3 contains 14 residues. The CDR3 is CASSLTIPSYEQYF. DNA of the CDR3: TGTGCCAGCAGTTTGACTATACCGTCCTACGAGCAGTACTTC.

The V gene is TRBV28, the J gene TRBJ2-6, with a weak D call TRBD2 (5 bases). The germline V gene encodes CDR1 MDHEN and CDR2 SYDVKM. CDR3 length equals 14 residues. The germline V and J ends were trimmed by 7 bases and 2 bases, with 9 bases remaining between them. CDR3 protein: CASTLGAGANVLTF. The CDR3 DNA reads TGTGCCAGCACCCTCGGGGCTGGGGCCAACGTCCTGACTTTC.

This chain uses TRBV10-3 with TRBJ1-1, with 7 bases identical to TRBD1. After removal of 2 bases from V and 3 bases from J, the junction contained 0 bases not matched to a gene. There are 13 residues in the CDR3. Germline V lookup: CDR1 ENHRY, CDR2 SYGVKD. The CDR3 is CAISEDRDTEAFF. The CDR3 bases are TGTGCCATCAGTGAGGACAGGGACACTGAAGCTTTCTTT.

The rearrangement links TRBV6-5 to TRBJ2-1; D may be TRBD2 (7 bases). Germline values: CDR1 MNHEY, CDR2 SVGAGI. The V end lost 0 bases, the J end lost 15 bases, and 24 bases lay between the germline ends. The CDR3 is made up of 16 amino acids. CDR3 amino acids: CASSYSGGGSGRRGFF. CDR3 nucleotide sequence: TGTGCCAGCAGTTACTCGGGGGGGGGCTCTGGGAGGAGGGGGTTCTTC.

CDR3 DNA: TGTGCCAGCAGCTTAGGAACAGGGAGCACAGATACGCAGTATTTT. Translating gives CASSLGTGSTDTQYF. This chain uses TRBV7-8 with TRBJ2-3; TRBD1 is a possible D gene (6 bases). V was shortened by 1 base and J by 0 bases, with 8 bases between the two germline ends. CDR1 SGHVS and CDR2 FQNEAQ come from the germline V gene. The CDR3 has 15 residues.

The CDR3 bases are TGTGCCAGCTCACCCGAATCGGGGTTTGGTAATGAAAAACTGTTTTTT. This translates into CASSPESGFGNEKLFF. V gene TRBV18 combines with J gene TRBJ1-4, with no clear D. CDR1 and CDR2 (germline): KGHSH, LQKENI. The CDR3 spans 16 residues. The ends were cut back, 3 bases at V and 4 bases at J, with 15 bases in the middle.

This chain connects TRBV30 to TRBJ1-5; D remains ambiguous. Trimming removed 3 bases at V and 5 bases at J, with 14 bases between. The germline gives CDR1 GTSNPN, CDR2 SVGIG (reference sequence). The CDR3 contains 14 residues. The DNA for the CDR3 is TGTGCCTGGAGAGAGAGGACGGGAGATCAGCCCCAGCATTTT. Its translation is CAWRERTGDQPQHF.

This chain joins TRBV7-6 and TRBJ2-7; 11 nucleotides agree with TRBD2. Germline assignment: CDR1 SGHVS and CDR2 FNYEAQ. With 5 bases clipped from V and 4 bases from J, the junction kept 13 bases outside the gene matches. This CDR3 region has 17 residues. The CDR3 loop reads CASSPSRLAGGLYEQYF. The CDR3 DNA is TGTGCCAGCAGCCCCTCCCGCCTAGCGGGAGGTCTTTACGAGCAGTACTTC.

V usage is TRBV18 and J usage is TRBJ2-5; no firm D call. Germline CDR1 and CDR2: KGHSH and LQKENI. The CDR3 extends over 12 amino acids. Trimming cost V 3 bases and J 0 bases, with 2 bases left between them. DNA of the CDR3: TGTGCCAGCTCACCTAACCAAGAGACCCAGTACTTC. Translating it yields CASSPNQETQYF.

This clone was picked up one time. The chain recombines TRBV7-9 with TRBJ1-2, with TRBD1 as a possible D gene (6 bases). Trimming pared 7 bases from V and 7 bases from J, leaving 22 bases between. CDR3 length equals 15 residues. The germline CDR1 and CDR2 sequences are SEHNR and FQNEAQ (reference sequence). The CDR3 reads CASTREGGPSSGYTF. The CDR3 region has the DNA TGTGCCAGCACCCGCGAGGGGGGGCCGAGCAGTGGCTACACCTTC.

The chain couples TRBV18 to TRBJ2-5; D is unresolved. Germline assignment: CDR1 KGHSH and CDR2 LQKENI. Trimming removed 1 base from V and 4 bases from J, with 7 bases in between. The CDR3 is 13 amino acids. The CDR3: CASSPRHGETQYF. The CDR3 DNA reads TGTGCCAGCTCACCACGGCATGGAGAGACCCAGTACTTC.